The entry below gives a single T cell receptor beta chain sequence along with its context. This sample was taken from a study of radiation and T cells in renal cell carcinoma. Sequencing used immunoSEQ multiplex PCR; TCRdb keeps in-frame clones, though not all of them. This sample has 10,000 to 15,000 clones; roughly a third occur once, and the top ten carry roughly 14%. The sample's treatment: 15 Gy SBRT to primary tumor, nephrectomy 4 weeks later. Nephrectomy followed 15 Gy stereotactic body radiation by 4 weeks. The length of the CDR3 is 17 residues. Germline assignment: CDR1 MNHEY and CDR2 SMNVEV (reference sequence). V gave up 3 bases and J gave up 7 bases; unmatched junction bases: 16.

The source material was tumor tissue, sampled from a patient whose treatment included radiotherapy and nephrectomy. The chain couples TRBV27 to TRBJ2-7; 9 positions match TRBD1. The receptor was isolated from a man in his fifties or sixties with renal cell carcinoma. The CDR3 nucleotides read TGTGCCAGCAGTTTGGTGGGACAGGGTTTAATAGGGCGGGAGCAGTACTTC. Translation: CASSLVGQGLIGREQYF.